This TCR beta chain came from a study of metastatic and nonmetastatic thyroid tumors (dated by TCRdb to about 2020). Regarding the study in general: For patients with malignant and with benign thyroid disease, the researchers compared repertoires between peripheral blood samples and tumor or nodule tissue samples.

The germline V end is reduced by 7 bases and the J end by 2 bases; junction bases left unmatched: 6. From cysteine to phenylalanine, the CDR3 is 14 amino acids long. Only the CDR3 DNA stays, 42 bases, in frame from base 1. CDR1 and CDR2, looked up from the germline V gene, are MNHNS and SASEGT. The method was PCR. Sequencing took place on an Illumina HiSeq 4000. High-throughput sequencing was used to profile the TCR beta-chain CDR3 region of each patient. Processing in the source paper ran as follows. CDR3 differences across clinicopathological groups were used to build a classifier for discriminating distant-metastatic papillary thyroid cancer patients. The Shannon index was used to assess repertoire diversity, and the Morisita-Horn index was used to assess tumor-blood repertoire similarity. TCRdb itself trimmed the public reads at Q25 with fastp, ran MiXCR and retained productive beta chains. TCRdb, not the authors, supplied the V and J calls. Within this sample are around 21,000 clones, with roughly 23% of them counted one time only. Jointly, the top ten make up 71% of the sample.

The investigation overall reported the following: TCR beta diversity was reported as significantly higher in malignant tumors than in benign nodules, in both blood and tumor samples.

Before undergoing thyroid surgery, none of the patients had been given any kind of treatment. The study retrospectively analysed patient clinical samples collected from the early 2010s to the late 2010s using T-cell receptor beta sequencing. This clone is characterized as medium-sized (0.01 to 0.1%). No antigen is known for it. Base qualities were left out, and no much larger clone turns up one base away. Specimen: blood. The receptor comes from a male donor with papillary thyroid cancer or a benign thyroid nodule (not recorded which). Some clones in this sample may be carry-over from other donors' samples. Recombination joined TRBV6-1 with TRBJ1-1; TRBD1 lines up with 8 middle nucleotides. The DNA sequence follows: TGTGCCAGCACTCCGGACAGGGACAACACTGAAGCTTTCTTT. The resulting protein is CASTPDRDNTEAFF.